Below, 20 T cell receptor beta chains from the same sample are listed, as sequenced in a study of blood T cell repertoires in COVID-19. Produced via immunoSEQ multiplex PCR; TCRdb's table is partial and in-frame only. The table has approximately 210,000 clones, 70% to 90% seen once. The sample comprised peripheral blood. The receptors were sampled from a woman in her 70s with active or convalescent COVID-19.

The V gene is TRBV7-8, the J gene TRBJ2-7; 8 bases are shared with TRBD1. Germline V gene data show CDR1 as SGHVS and CDR2 as FQNEAQ. The CDR3 sequence is 14 residues long. The ends lost 6 bases at V and 0 bases at J; junction bases unmatched: 4. CDR3 bases: TGTGCCAGCAGTTGGACAGGGAGCTCCTACGAGCAGTACTTC. Translated: CASSWTGSSYEQYF.

Concerning this clone itself: This CDR3 is also generated by other DNA sequences in the sample. This chain uses TRBV3-1 (or the pseudogene TRBV3-2) with TRBJ2-1; D is uncertain. The V end lost 1 base, the J end lost 7 bases, and 5 bases lay between the germline ends. The CDR3 loop spans 12 amino acids. The germline CDR1 and CDR2 sequences are LGHDT and YNNKEL (reference sequence). The CDR3 sequence: CASSQARNEQFF. The CDR3 DNA is TGTGCCAGCAGCCAAGCGAGGAATGAGCAGTTCTTC.

The V gene is TRBV19, the J gene TRBJ1-2, with a weak D call TRBD1 (6 bases). The germline V gene encodes CDR1 LNHDA and CDR2 SQIVND (reference sequence). The ends were cut back, 1 base at V and 7 bases at J, with 19 bases in the middle. This CDR3 spans 16 amino acids. In DNA, the CDR3 is TGTGCCAGTAGTATAGCATCAGGGGCTTATAATCGTGGCTACACCTTC. Translating it yields CASSIASGAYNRGYTF.

This clone showed up just a few times. This chain links TRBV6-5 with TRBJ2-7; TRBD2 might be the D (5 bases). V lost 8 bases and J lost 2, with 13 bases in between. Per germline, CDR1 MNHEY and CDR2 SVGAGI. CDR3 length: 13 amino acids. CDR3 region: CASRVGVTYEQYF. CDR3 bases: TGTGCCAGCCGAGTCGGGGTCACCTACGAGCAGTACTTC.

The V gene is TRBV5-5, the J gene TRBJ2-7; maybe TRBD2 (6 bases). The CDR3 length is 15 residues. V lost 4 bases and J lost 2, with 16 bases in between. CDR1 and CDR2 from the germline V gene are SGHKS and YYEKEE (reference sequence). For the CDR3, the DNA is TGTGCCAGCAGCACTTCTGGGGACTGGACCTACGAGCAGTACTTC. Translated, it gives CASSTSGDWTYEQYF. The complete variable domain, with remaining parts taken from reference TRBV5-5 and TRBJ2-7, reads DAGVTQSPTHLIKTRGQQVTLRCSPISGHKSVSWYQQVLGQGPQFIFQYYEKEERGRGNFPDRFSARQFPNYSSELNVNALLLGDSALYLCASSTSGDWTYEQYFGPGTRLTVT.

This clone was detected a few times. Written as DNA, the CDR3 is TGTGCCATCAGTGACCACGGGGGGACAGATACGCAGTATTTT. Translated, it gives CAISDHGGTDTQYF. The V and J genes are TRBV10-3 and TRBJ2-3; TRBD2 matches 7 bases. This CDR3 region has 14 residues. CDR1 and CDR2 from the germline V gene are ENHRY and SYGVKD. J lost 3 bases, V lost 3 bases, and 3 bases had no gene match.

This chain joins TRBV10-3 and TRBJ2-1; possibly TRBD2 for D (6 bases). CDR3 length: 13 amino acids. V was cut by 10 bases and J by 0 bases, with 10 bases left in between. Germline V gene lookup returns CDR1 ENHRY and CDR2 SYGVKD. CDR3 amino acids: CASARDSYNEQFF. CDR3 DNA: TGTGCCAGCGCGCGGGACTCCTACAATGAGCAGTTCTTC.

This chain joins TRBV3-1 (or the pseudogene TRBV3-2) and TRBJ1-1; a possible D gene is TRBD1 (5 bases). Trimming removed 0 bases at V and 11 bases at J, with 19 bases between. The CDR3 has 15 residues. The germline gives CDR1 LGHDT, CDR2 YNNKEL (reference sequence). The CDR3 loop reads CASSQDSGRAPVAFF. The CDR3 DNA sequence: TGTGCCAGCAGCCAAGATTCGGGCAGGGCCCCTGTCGCTTTCTTT.

In DNA form, the CDR3 reads TGTGCCAGCAGTGAACAGGGTGGAAAACTGTTTTTT. Protein sequence: CASSEQGGKLFF. This chain connects TRBV2 to TRBJ1-4, with D tentatively TRBD1 (5 bases). The CDR3 loop spans 12 amino acids. Germline V gene data show CDR1 as SNHLY and CDR2 as FYNNEI. Trimming left V 2 bases short and J 10 bases short, with 8 bases between.

This clone was observed a handful of times. V is TRBV9 and J is TRBJ2-2; D call uncertain. This CDR3 is built from 14 residues. CDR1 is SGDLS and CDR2 is YYNGEE in the germline V gene. The ends were cut back, 0 bases at V and 3 bases at J, with 6 bases in the middle. CDR3 DNA: TGTGCCAGCAGCGTAGCAGGCCACACCGGGGAGCTGTTTTTT. Its translation is CASSVAGHTGELFF.

The gene calls are TRBV29-1 and TRBJ2-5; TRBD2 matches at 10 bases. This CDR3 spans 15 amino acids. Looked up from germline, CDR1 is SQVTM and CDR2 is ANQGSEA. V lost 7 bases and J lost 0; bases outside the gene matches: 8. DNA for the CDR3: TGCAGCGCCAGATCCGGGACTAGCGACCAAGAGACCCAGTACTTC. Protein product: CSARSGTSDQETQYF. Full variable domain (outside the CDR3, taken from reference TRBV29-1 and TRBJ2-5): SAVISQKPSRDICQRGTSLTIQCQVDSQVTMMFWYRQQPGQSLTLIATANQGSEATYESGFVIDKFPISRPNLTFSTLTVSNMSPEDSSIYLCSARSGTSDQETQYFGPGTRLLVL.

This chain uses TRBV6-5 with TRBJ1-5; D gene ambiguous. The CDR3 sequence is 14 residues long. In germline, CDR1 is MNHEY, CDR2 SVGAGI. The V and J ends lost 8 bases and 0 bases respectively, with 11 bases between them. CDR3 loop: CASGEGNSNQPQHF. In nucleotides, the CDR3 is TGTGCCAGCGGGGAGGGTAATAGCAATCAGCCCCAGCATTTT.

The rearrangement joins TRBV2 to TRBJ1-5, with D perhaps matching TRBD1 (5 bases). The CDR3 spans 13 residues. V was pared by 7 bases and J by 6 bases, with 13 bases between. Germline CDR1 and CDR2: SNHLY and FYNNEI. CDR3 DNA: TGTGCCAGCACCGCAGGGTATGCTCAGCCCCAGCATTTT. This gives the protein CASTAGYAQPQHF.

The chain recombines TRBV7-9 with TRBJ2-1; D possibly corresponds to TRBD1 (5 bases). The CDR3 sequence is 15 residues long. CDR1 is SEHNR and CDR2 is FQNEAQ in the germline V gene (reference sequence). Trimming removed 0 bases from V and 8 bases from J, with 14 bases in between. CDR3: CASSLAGASRDEQFF. The CDR3 bases are TGTGCCAGCAGCTTAGCAGGGGCCAGTCGCGATGAGCAGTTCTTC.

The V call is TRBV18, the J call TRBJ2-1, with 15 bases that match TRBD2. Unmatched junction bases numbered 7, after V lost 2 bases and J lost 8 bases. Germline lookup yields CDR1 KGHSH and CDR2 LQKENI. This CDR3 has 17 residues. DNA for the CDR3: TGTGCCAGCTCACCAGGACTAGCGGGAGGGTACAAGTATGAGCAGTTCTTC. It codes for CASSPGLAGGYKYEQFF.

DNA for the CDR3: TGTGCCAGCAGCTTGTCAGGGGTGTATGGCTACACCTTC. As protein: CASSLSGVYGYTF. V is TRBV5-6 and J is TRBJ1-2, with D tentatively TRBD1 (6 bases). Germline CDR1 is SGHDT and CDR2 is YYEEEE. This CDR3 is 13 amino acids long. Trimming stripped 1 base from V and 5 bases from J, with 9 bases between.

The genes are TRBV28 and TRBJ1-1; D uncertain. The ends were cut back, 1 base at V and 1 base at J, with 10 bases in the middle. From germline, CDR1 is MDHEN and CDR2 SYDVKM. The CDR3 extends over 15 amino acids. This CDR3 reads CASSLYGPANTEAFF. For the CDR3, the DNA is TGTGCCAGCAGTTTATATGGGCCGGCGAACACTGAAGCTTTCTTT.

This chain joins TRBV6-1 and TRBJ2-6; 8 nucleotides match TRBD1. J gave up 8 bases and V 1 base, and 4 bases lay outside the gene matches. CDR1 MNHNS and CDR2 SASEGT come from the germline V gene. The CDR3 has 15 residues. The CDR3 here is CASSEGTGLPNVLTF. As DNA, the CDR3 is TGTGCCAGCAGTGAAGGGACAGGGTTACCCAACGTCCTGACTTTC.

CDR3 in amino acids: CASSAETAGTGPYNEQFF. The CDR3 DNA is TGTGCCAGCAGTGCTGAAACCGCCGGGACAGGGCCCTACAATGAGCAGTTCTTC. The rearrangement joins TRBV6-1 to TRBJ2-1, with 9 bases that match TRBD1. Germline CDR1 MNHNS, CDR2 SASEGT. V gave up 4 bases and J gave up 2 bases; unmatched junction bases: 12. This CDR3 has 18 amino acids.

This chain links TRBV6-6 with TRBJ1-2; TRBD1 agrees at 9 bases. Germline V gene sequence: CDR1 MNHNY, CDR2 SVGAGI (reference sequence). V gave up 2 bases and J gave up 8 bases; unmatched junction bases: 9. The CDR3 is made up of 15 amino acids. The CDR3 DNA reads as TGTGCCAGCAGTTACACCAGGGACAGGGCAGGCGGCTACACCTTC. It specifies CASSYTRDRAGGYTF.